This TCR beta chain appears in the sequencing data of a study of patients and donors after allogeneic stem cell transplantation. A single record per CDR3 protein comes from TCRdb applying MiXCR to the RT-PCR reads. Among roughly 940,000 distinct CDR3 sequences listed, more than 15% were seen once. CDR3 length equals 15 residues. Trimming removed 2 bases at V and 4 bases at J, with 12 bases between. Germline CDR1 SGHRS, CDR2 YFSETQ. The material sequenced was blood, either unsorted or a sorted T cell fraction (not recorded which). V is TRBV5-1 and J is TRBJ1-4; D perhaps matches TRBD1 (5 bases). The receptor was derived from a human donor who was either an allogeneic HSCT recipient or a stem cell or donor lymphocyte infusion donor (not recorded which). It is not recorded whose cells these are; they may come from a transplant donor. The CDR3 loop is CASSFEGRNNEKLFF. Written as DNA, the CDR3 is TGCGCCAGCAGCTTCGAGGGGAGGAATAATGAAAAACTGTTTTTT.